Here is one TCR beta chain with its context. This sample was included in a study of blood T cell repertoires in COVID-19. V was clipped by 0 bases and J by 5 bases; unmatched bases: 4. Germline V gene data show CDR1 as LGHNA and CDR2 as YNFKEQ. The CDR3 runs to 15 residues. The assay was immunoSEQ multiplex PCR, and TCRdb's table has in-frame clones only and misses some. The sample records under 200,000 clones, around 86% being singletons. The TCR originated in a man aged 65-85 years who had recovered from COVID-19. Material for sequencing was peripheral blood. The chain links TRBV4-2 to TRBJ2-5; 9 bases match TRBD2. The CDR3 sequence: CASSQEGSGRETQYF. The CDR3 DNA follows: TGTGCCAGCAGCCAAGAGGGCAGCGGGAGGGAGACCCAGTACTTC.